This paragraph covers one TCR beta chain sequence. The antigen it recognizes is unknown. No base qualities exist here, and no much larger clone lies one base off it. These data originate in a study of blood T cell repertoires in COVID-19 (dated by TCRdb to the early 2020s). For the study in its entirety: The collaborator samples originated in the United States, Italy and Spain and spanned the acute and convalescent phases of COVID-19. The prospective study material was composed of cDNA or gDNA derived from T cells, B-cell-depleted T cells, or PBMCs. The dataset comprised deeply sampled blood TCRbeta repertoires from subjects exposed to, actively infected with, or recovered from COVID-19. A freely available public database, intended as a resource for researchers studying the immune response to SARS-CoV-2, is where the repertoires were released. Samples were obtained from the ongoing ImmuneRACE study (first 160 participants) and from 1,200 or so subjects provided by 6 global collaborators. Nearly every sample came with metadata listing a de-identified subject ID, COVID-19 status, age in years and sex. Where HLA class I and class II types were available, the types were taken from metadata supplied by the sample provider, not from assay-based typing.

At one collaborating source in Seattle, patients were enrolled during active infection and were followed longitudinally through the course of disease. Collaborating institutions collected whole blood in K2EDTA tubes following their own protocols. For TCRbeta analysis, collaborators shipped samples as frozen whole blood, isolated PBMCs, or DNA extracted from either of those sample types. Points the paper makes about the study in general: The amount of clinical and demographic metadata varied by source and participant and was provided uncurated.

At the junction V is shortened by 0 bases and J by 6 bases, with 14 bases in between. Reading the germline V gene gives CDR1 LGHNA and CDR2 YSLEER. The CDR3 runs 15 amino acids, cysteine and phenylalanine included. Solely the CDR3 DNA is kept, with 45 bases framed from the first base. TCRbeta CDR3 regions were amplified from genomic DNA using the immunoSEQ Assay, a bias-controlled multiplex PCR. The authors processed their data as follows. Within the assay, amplification of reference gene primers was used to estimate how many nucleated cells each sample contained. Sequence reads were collapsed and filtered to measure the absolute abundance of every unique TCRbeta CDR3 rearrangement. For each sample, productive Simpson clonality was calculated by taking the square root of Simpson's diversity index across productive rearrangements. TCRdb limited this immuneACCESS table to in-frame rearrangements with V and J called. A share of clones is missing; checked studies link under half to unresolved V genes, and the rest is unexplained. V, J and clone size were drawn from that table, and D and trimming were deduced from the DNA. The sample records roughly 120,000 clones, 90% of which are singletons. The ten largest clones add up to about 3.8% of the sample.

The chain joins TRBV4-3 to TRBJ1-2, with no confidently assigned D gene. The clonotype comes from a woman aged 60-75 years with COVID-19, enrolled during active disease. The sample consisted of peripheral blood. The bases read TGCGCCAGCAGCCAAGATACTGTGTTGGGAGATGGCTACACCTTC. The resulting protein is CASSQDTVLGDGYTF.